Below, 8 T cell receptor beta chains from the same sample are listed, as sequenced in a study of blood T cell repertoires in COVID-19 (TCRdb year 2020). To prepare the library, the immunoSEQ multiplex PCR assay was applied. TCRdb retrieved this table from immuneACCESS and kept in-frame rearrangements only. Not all clones are present; in checked studies, unresolved V genes account for under half, and no reason is known for the remainder. The table for this sample lists over 25,000 clones; approximately 85% of them were counted only once. The ten most abundant clones make up 7% to 8.5% of the sample. The source material was peripheral blood. The receptor set was obtained from a human donor in a cohort sampled during active COVID-19.

The rearrangement joins TRBV10-3 to TRBJ1-2; D is possibly TRBD1 (5 bases). Trimming removed 0 bases from V and 8 bases from J, with 13 bases in between. This CDR3 contains 14 residues. CDR1 ENHRY and CDR2 SYGVKD come from the germline V gene. In DNA, the CDR3 is TGTGCCATCAGTGAGTCAGGAGGGGAAGGCGGCTACACCTTC. It encodes CAISESGGEGGYTF.

The chain combines TRBV20-1 with TRBJ2-4; 10 bases line up with TRBD2. V dropped 3 bases and J dropped 3; count of bases not matched to a gene: 11. The CDR3 is 17 amino acids. In germline, CDR1 is DFQATT, CDR2 SNEGSKA (reference sequence). In DNA form, the CDR3 reads TGCAGTGCTAGTCTGACTAGCGGGCGGGGGGGCAAAAACATTCAGTACTTC. Its protein is CSASLTSGRGGKNIQYF.

The CDR3: CASSIQASPLHF. The CDR3 DNA follows: TGTGCCAGCAGTATACAGGCGTCACCCCTCCACTTT. J is TRBJ1-6 and V is TRBV12-3 or TRBV12-4; possible D gene TRBD1, 5 bases. This CDR3 has 12 amino acids. V lost 5 bases and J lost 10, with 9 bases in between.

This chain joins TRBV6-5 and TRBJ2-1; TRBD2 agrees at 9 bases. V shed 7 bases and J 4 bases; nucleotides not matched to a gene: 8. Germline CDR1 and CDR2: MNHEY and SVGAGI. CDR3 length equals 15 residues. The CDR3 nucleotides are TGTGCCAGCACAAAGACTAGCGGTATTTACAATGAGCAGTTCTTC. Translation: CASTKTSGIYNEQFF.

The V and J genes are TRBV19 and TRBJ1-5; D is possibly TRBD1 (5 bases). Trimming cost V 5 bases and J 5 bases, with 10 bases left between them. CDR3 length: 13 residues. Per the germline V gene, CDR1 is LNHDA and CDR2 is SQIVND (reference sequence). The CDR3 DNA sequence: TGTGCCAGTAGTTTACAGGATTATCAGCCCCAGCATTTT. This sequence encodes CASSLQDYQPQHF.

This clone is judged medium-sized. The chain employs TRBV13 and TRBJ2-7, with 7 bases that match TRBD1. In germline, CDR1 is PRHDT, CDR2 FYEKMQ (reference sequence). CDR3 length: 14 residues. The V gene end was trimmed by 5 bases and the J gene end by 2 bases; junction bases not matched to a gene: 6. CDR3 amino acids: CASSQWDSAYEQYF. CDR3 sequence (DNA): TGTGCCAGCAGCCAATGGGACAGTGCCTACGAGCAGTACTTC.

The chain carries TRBV28 and TRBJ2-1; 7 nucleotides match TRBD2. The germline V gene has CDR1 MDHEN and CDR2 SYDVKM. CDR3 size: 15 residues. V shed 4 bases and J 12 bases; nucleotides not matched to a gene: 15. CDR3 amino acids: CASSSVEAGLGSQFF. The CDR3 DNA reads as TGTGCCAGCAGTTCCGTGGAAGCGGGGCTCGGTTCGCAGTTCTTC.

The chain carries TRBV7-2 and TRBJ2-1, with TRBD2 matching 8 bases. The V gene end was trimmed by 2 bases and the J gene end by 4 bases; junction bases not matched to a gene: 4. This CDR3 contains 15 residues. Germline-derived CDR1 and CDR2 are SGHTA and FQGNSA. The CDR3 loop is CASSLSGGPYNEQFF. The CDR3 nucleotides read TGTGCCAGCAGCTTAAGCGGGGGACCATACAATGAGCAGTTCTTC.